The 27 T cell receptor beta chains given below trace back to one sample, sequenced in a study of OX40 agonist ivuxolimab in advanced cancers. Here immunoSEQ multiplex PCR was the method, and the copy in TCRdb shows in-frame clones only, minus some. The table lists more than 60,000 clones, 65% to 85% of them singletons. The sequences come from CD4+ or CD8+ T cells sorted from blood, collected in a trial of the OX40 agonist ivuxolimab. Receptors were obtained from an adult with an advanced solid tumor such as melanoma, head and neck, liver or kidney cancer.

The chain couples TRBV7-6 to TRBJ2-7, with TRBD2 identical over 7 bases. The length of the CDR3 is 15 residues. Per germline, CDR1 SGHVS and CDR2 FNYEAQ. V lost 5 bases, J lost 3 bases, and 10 bases stayed unmatched. CDR3 residues: CASSGGDAGFYEQYF. CDR3 DNA sequence: TGTGCCAGCAGCGGGGGGGACGCAGGCTTCTACGAGCAGTACTTC.

The genes are TRBV19 and TRBJ2-3, with D possibly being TRBD2 (7 bases). V was shortened by 3 bases and J by 2 bases, with 12 bases between the two germline ends. The germline V gene has CDR1 LNHDA and CDR2 SQIVND (reference sequence). There are 15 residues in the CDR3. CDR3 region: CASSMEGGHTDTQYF. The CDR3 nucleotides read TGTGCCAGTAGTATGGAGGGGGGGCACACAGATACGCAGTATTTT.

This chain uses TRBV29-1 with TRBJ2-7, with TRBD1 matching 10 bases. The trim removed 7 bases at V and 3 bases at J, leaving 15 bases unmatched. CDR3 size: 16 residues. The germline gives CDR1 SQVTM, CDR2 ANQGSEA. This chain's CDR3 is CSARSRDRGNIYEQYF. The CDR3 region has the DNA TGCAGCGCCCGTAGCCGGGACAGGGGAAATATCTACGAGCAGTACTTC.

This chain uses TRBV19 with TRBJ2-5; 11 positions match TRBD2. The CDR3 is 18 amino acids. The V gene end was trimmed by 4 bases and the J gene end by 7 bases; junction bases not matched to a gene: 17. Germline CDR1 is LNHDA and CDR2 is SQIVND (reference sequence). The CDR3 coding sequence is TGTGCCAGTAGTACAAGACTAGCGGGGACCACAGGTGGCGTGACCCAGTACTTC. It codes for CASSTRLAGTTGGVTQYF.

The chain joins TRBV6-1 to TRBJ1-2; D is perhaps TRBD1 (5 bases). The germline V gene has CDR1 MNHNS and CDR2 SASEGT. This CDR3 has 14 residues. Trimming stripped 6 bases from V and 8 bases from J, with 19 bases between. The CDR3 region is CASSEGPTQEGYTF. CDR3 DNA: TGTGCCAGCAGCGAGGGACCCACCCAGGAGGGCTACACCTTC.

The chain recombines TRBV6-1 with TRBJ1-2; perhaps TRBD1 as D (5 bases). Trimming took 7 bases from V and 9 from J, leaving 15 bases between them. The CDR3 is 12 amino acids. CDR1 and CDR2 (germline): MNHNS, SASEGT. Here the CDR3 DNA reads TGTGCCAGCACTTATTGGGGCGACAGCTACACCTTC. This gives the protein CASTYWGDSYTF.

The chain employs TRBV6-5 and TRBJ1-1; D not certain. The V end was cut by 8 bases, the J end by 1 base, with 11 bases between. Germline V CDR1 and CDR2: MNHEY, SVGAGI. The length of the CDR3 is 13 residues. CDR3 sequence reads: CASEVAGNTEAFF. The DNA of the CDR3 is TGTGCCAGCGAGGTCGCCGGGAACACTGAAGCTTTCTTT.

The chain has TRBV5-1 and TRBJ2-1, with TRBD1 identical over 10 bases. Germline CDR1 reads SGHRS; CDR2 reads YFSETQ. V was clipped by 4 bases and J by 4 bases; unmatched bases: 5. The CDR3 is 15 amino acids. The CDR3 sequence is CASSEGTGVYNEQFF. Here the CDR3 DNA reads TGCGCCAGCAGCGAAGGGACAGGGGTTTACAATGAGCAGTTCTTC. Complete variable domain (other parts from reference TRBV5-1 and TRBJ2-1): KAGVTQTPRYLIKTRGQQVTLSCSPISGHRSVSWYQQTPGQGLQFLFEYFSETQRNKGNFPGRFSGRQFSNSRSEMNVSTLELGDSALYLCASSEGTGVYNEQFFGPGTRLTVL.

This chain links TRBV28 with TRBJ1-6, with 12 bases identical to TRBD1. The CDR3 covers 18 residues. Germline-derived CDR1 and CDR2 are MDHEN and SYDVKM. V was clipped by 2 bases and J by 7 bases; unmatched bases: 9. The CDR3 sequence is CASSLPGQGAQGNSPLHF. Here the CDR3 DNA reads TGTGCCAGCAGTTTACCGGGACAGGGGGCGCAGGGAAATTCACCCCTCCACTTT.

The chain combines TRBV7-8 with TRBJ2-7, with 8 bases that match TRBD2. Germline V gives CDR1 SGHVS, CDR2 FQNEAQ. Unmatched junction bases numbered 21, after V lost 5 bases and J lost 6 bases. The CDR3 is 18 residues long. As DNA, the CDR3 is TGTGCCAGCAGCCCCTTTCTTCCCGATTTCGGGAGGGGCGGCGAGCAGTACTTC. Protein: CASSPFLPDFGRGGEQYF. Full variable domain (outside the CDR3, taken from reference TRBV7-8 and TRBJ2-7): GAGVSQSPRYKVAKRGQDVALRCDPISGHVSLFWYQQALGQGPEFLTYFQNEAQLDKSGLPSDRFFAERPEGSVSTLKIQRTQQEDSAVYLCASSPFLPDFGRGGEQYFGPGTRLTVT.

The V call is TRBV7-9, the J call TRBJ1-2, with D unclear. CDR3 size: 12 residues. Germline values: CDR1 SEHNR, CDR2 FQNEAQ (reference sequence). V was shortened by 5 bases and J by 4 bases, with 8 bases between the two germline ends. The CDR3 is CASSLQVYGYTF. Here the CDR3 DNA reads TGTGCCAGCAGCCTGCAGGTCTATGGCTACACCTTC.

The CDR3 region has the DNA TGTGCCAGCAGCTTGGGGTATCAGGGCCAAGGAGATTCACCCCTCCACTTT. Residues: CASSLGYQGQGDSPLHF. The chain has TRBV5-4 and TRBJ1-6; the D gene is possibly TRBD1 (5 bases). V was shortened by 0 bases and J by 8 bases, with 18 bases between the two germline ends. Germline V gene data show CDR1 as SGHNT and CDR2 as YYREEE (reference sequence). The CDR3 extends over 17 amino acids.

This chain joins TRBV5-6 and TRBJ1-2; 7 bases agree with TRBD1. V was clipped by 2 bases and J by 5 bases; unmatched bases: 6. CDR1 and CDR2 from the germline V gene are SGHDT and YYEEEE. The CDR3 length is 14 residues. The CDR3 nucleotides are TGTGCCAGCAGCTTTGTAGGGACAGATTATGGCTACACCTTC. Residues: CASSFVGTDYGYTF.

This sequence joins TRBV9 and TRBJ1-1; D call uncertain. The CDR3 covers 15 residues. The germline V gene has CDR1 SGDLS and CDR2 YYNGEE. V was cut by 0 bases and J by 4 bases, with 13 bases left in between. The CDR3 reads CASSVVREGTTEAFF. The DNA for the CDR3 is TGTGCCAGCAGCGTAGTTAGGGAGGGAACCACTGAAGCTTTCTTT.

The chain couples TRBV28 to TRBJ1-5; D is possibly TRBD1 (6 bases). V dropped 3 bases and J dropped 8 bases, with 17 bases sitting between them. This CDR3 region has 15 residues. Germline CDR1 and CDR2: MDHEN and SYDVKM. CDR3 DNA: TGTGCCAGCAGTTTTAGGGACACCCCAGGAGAGCCCCAGCATTTT. This translates into CASSFRDTPGEPQHF.

V and J are TRBV7-2 and TRBJ1-2; 7 bases agree with TRBD1. V was pared by 1 base and J by 2 bases, with 7 bases of the junction left unmatched. The CDR3 consists of 16 residues. Germline assignment: CDR1 SGHTA and CDR2 FQGNSA. The CDR3 nucleotides are TGTGCCAGCAGCTTAGGGCCCGGGACAGTCAACTATGGCTACACCTTC. Amino acids: CASSLGPGTVNYGYTF.

This clone was recorded once. CDR3: CASSLPPGQSYEQYF. The CDR3 bases are TGTGCCAGCAGCTTACCACCGGGACAGTCCTACGAGCAGTACTTC. The J gene is TRBJ2-7, the V gene TRBV7-9; 7 positions agree with TRBD1. Unmatched junction bases numbered 5, after V lost 2 bases and J lost 1 base. There are 15 residues in the CDR3. The V gene's germline CDR1 is SEHNR and CDR2 FQNEAQ (reference sequence).

Many counts were recorded for this clone. The V gene is TRBV9, the J gene TRBJ1-1, with a tentative D call TRBD1 (5 bases). V dropped 0 bases and J dropped 5 bases, with 11 bases sitting between them. This CDR3 comprises 14 residues. Germline values: CDR1 SGDLS, CDR2 YYNGEE. CDR3 protein: CASSVAWQGTEAFF. The CDR3 coding sequence is TGTGCCAGCAGCGTAGCTTGGCAGGGAACTGAAGCTTTCTTT.

V gene TRBV7-2 combines with J gene TRBJ1-6; no reliable D call. V was clipped by 4 bases and J by 7 bases, with 17 bases between them. Germline V gives CDR1 SGHTA, CDR2 FQGNSA. The CDR3 is made up of 16 amino acids. The CDR3 sequence: CASSSYPGTANSPLHF. The CDR3 region has the DNA TGTGCCAGCAGCTCTTATCCGGGCACAGCCAATTCACCCCTCCACTTT.

V and J are TRBV28 and TRBJ1-1; no clear D gene. The CDR3 spans 11 residues. The V and J ends lost 7 bases and 2 bases respectively, with 5 bases between them. Germline V gene data show CDR1 as MDHEN and CDR2 as SYDVKM. The CDR3 DNA reads TGTGCCAGCACACTTAACACTGAAGCTTTCTTT. The encoded protein is CASTLNTEAFF. The full variable domain, in which reference TRBV28 and TRBJ1-1 provide the parts outside the CDR3, is DVKVTQSSRYLVKRTGEKVFLECVQDMDHENMFWYRQDPGLGLRLIYFSYDVKMKEKGDIPEGYSVSREKKERFSLILESASTNQTSMYLCASTLNTEAFFGQGTRLTVV.

This clone is labeled medium-sized. The chain uses TRBV28 and TRBJ1-2; 10 positions agree with TRBD1. CDR1 is MDHEN and CDR2 is SYDVKM in the germline V gene. CDR3 length equals 14 residues. V trimming: 4 bases; J trimming: 3 bases; junction bases outside the gene matches: 2. The CDR3 region is CASSSDRGHYGYTF. CDR3 nucleotide sequence: TGTGCCAGCAGTTCCGACAGGGGGCACTATGGCTACACCTTC.

Judged by abundance, this clone is medium-sized. This chain uses TRBV18 with TRBJ1-5; a weak D match, TRBD1 (6 bases). V was shortened by 2 bases and J by 3 bases, with 11 bases between the two germline ends. Germline loops: CDR1 KGHSH, CDR2 LQKENI. This CDR3 spans 15 amino acids. The CDR3 DNA reads TGTGCCAGCTCACCAACGGACAGCTTCAATCAGCCCCAGCATTTT. It specifies CASSPTDSFNQPQHF.

The chain combines TRBV2 with TRBJ2-5; D unresolved. From germline, CDR1 is SNHLY and CDR2 FYNNEI. CDR3 size: 14 residues. V was clipped by 5 bases and J by 5 bases, with 15 bases between them. CDR3 sequence: CASSSISIVETQYF. CDR3 bases: TGTGCCAGCAGTAGTATTAGTATTGTGGAGACCCAGTACTTC.

The rearrangement links TRBV5-1 to TRBJ2-7, with 10 nucleotides matching TRBD1. The CDR3 loop spans 16 amino acids. CDR1 is SGHRS and CDR2 is YFSETQ in the germline V gene. V was pared by 3 bases and J by 1 base, with 7 bases of the junction left unmatched. This chain's CDR3 is CASSSSGTGVSYEQYF. The CDR3 DNA follows: TGCGCCAGCAGCTCGTCCGGGACAGGGGTTTCCTACGAGCAGTACTTC.

The chain joins TRBV7-2 to TRBJ1-4; D ambiguous. V lost 3 bases, J lost 8 bases, and 4 bases lay in between. Germline CDR1 reads SGHTA; CDR2 reads FQGNSA. CDR3 length: 11 amino acids. The CDR3 region has the DNA TGTGCCAGCAGCTTCAGAGAAAAACTGTTTTTT. It translates to CASSFREKLFF.

The chain couples TRBV5-4 to TRBJ2-1; 14 bases match TRBD2. The CDR3 sequence is 17 residues long. Germline CDR1 is SGHNT and CDR2 is YYREEE (reference sequence). After removal of 0 bases from V and 3 bases from J, the junction contained 2 bases not matched to a gene. CDR3 in amino acids: CASSLGLAGGLYNEQFF. The CDR3 DNA follows: TGTGCCAGCAGCTTGGGACTAGCGGGGGGGCTCTACAATGAGCAGTTCTTC. Combining the CDR3 with reference TRBV5-4 and TRBJ2-1 gives the whole variable domain ETGVTQSPTHLIKTRGQQVTLRCSSQSGHNTVSWYQQALGQGPQFIFQYYREEENGRGNFPPRFSGLQFPNYSSELNVNALELDDSALYLCASSLGLAGGLYNEQFFGPGTRLTVL.

The chain combines TRBV27 with TRBJ2-2; D unresolved. Per the germline V gene, CDR1 is MNHEY and CDR2 is SMNVEV (reference sequence). CDR3 size: 16 residues. The ends were cut back, 1 base at V and 5 bases at J, with 14 bases in the middle. The CDR3 spells CASSLFSVSGTGELFF. The CDR3 DNA follows: TGTGCCAGCAGTTTATTTTCGGTCAGTGGAACCGGGGAGCTGTTTTTT.